This T cell receptor (beta chain) stems from a study of T cells in Graves' hyperthyroidism and ophthalmopathy. Across the study: Peripheral blood sampling occurred at initial diagnosis, before any treatment.

A patient was excluded if there was uncontrolled infection, other autoimmune disease, pregnancy or lactation. The CDR3 spans 17 residues. Per the germline V gene, CDR1 is KGHSH and CDR2 is LQKENI. V lost 6 bases to trimming and J lost 0 bases; unmatched junction nucleotides: 13. Amplification of TCR beta CDR3 regions was performed using RNA transcripts as template. A set of HTBI primers served as the primers for a first-round RT-PCR of the TCR CDR3. In TCRdb, the multiplex PCR reads were re-called with MiXCR into one record per CDR3 protein. The table includes about 300,000 distinct CDR3 sequences, roughly 19% detected once. This clonotype was found a few times.

The sequence came from a middle-aged man with Graves' ophthalmopathy. Material: blood. V and J are TRBV18 and TRBJ2-7, with TRBD2 matching over 8 bases. The CDR3 spells CASSQTGAGASSYEQYF. As DNA, the CDR3 is TGTGCCAGCTCTCAAACCGGAGCGGGGGCGAGCTCCTACGAGCAGTACTTC.